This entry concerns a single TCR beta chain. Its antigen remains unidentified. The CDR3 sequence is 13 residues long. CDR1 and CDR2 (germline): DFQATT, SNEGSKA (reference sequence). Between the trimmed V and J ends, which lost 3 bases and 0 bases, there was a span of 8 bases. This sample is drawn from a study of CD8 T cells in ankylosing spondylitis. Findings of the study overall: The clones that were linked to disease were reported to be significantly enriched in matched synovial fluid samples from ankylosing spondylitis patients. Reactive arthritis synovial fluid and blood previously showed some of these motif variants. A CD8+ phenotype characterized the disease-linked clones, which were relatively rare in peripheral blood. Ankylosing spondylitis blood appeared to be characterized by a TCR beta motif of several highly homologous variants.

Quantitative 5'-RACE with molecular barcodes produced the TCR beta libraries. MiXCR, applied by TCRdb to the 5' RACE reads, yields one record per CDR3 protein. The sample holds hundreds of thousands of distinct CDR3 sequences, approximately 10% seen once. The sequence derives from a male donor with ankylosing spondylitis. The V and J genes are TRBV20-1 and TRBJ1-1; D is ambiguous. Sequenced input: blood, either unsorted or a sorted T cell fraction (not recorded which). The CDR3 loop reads CSASSEMNTEAFF. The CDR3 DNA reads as TGCAGTGCTAGCTCCGAGATGAACACTGAAGCTTTCTTT.